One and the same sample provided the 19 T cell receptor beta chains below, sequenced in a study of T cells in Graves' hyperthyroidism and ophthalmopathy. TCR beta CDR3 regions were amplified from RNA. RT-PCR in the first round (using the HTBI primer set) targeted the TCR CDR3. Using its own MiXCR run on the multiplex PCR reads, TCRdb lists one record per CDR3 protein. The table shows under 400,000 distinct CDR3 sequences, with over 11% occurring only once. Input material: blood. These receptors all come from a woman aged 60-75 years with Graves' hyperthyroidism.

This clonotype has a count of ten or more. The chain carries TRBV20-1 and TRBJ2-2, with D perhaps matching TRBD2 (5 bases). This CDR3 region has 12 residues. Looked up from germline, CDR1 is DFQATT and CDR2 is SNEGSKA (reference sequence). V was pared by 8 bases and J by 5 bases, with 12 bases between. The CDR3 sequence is CSCRESTGELFF. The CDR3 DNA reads TGCAGTTGTAGGGAGTCAACCGGGGAGCTGTTTTTT.

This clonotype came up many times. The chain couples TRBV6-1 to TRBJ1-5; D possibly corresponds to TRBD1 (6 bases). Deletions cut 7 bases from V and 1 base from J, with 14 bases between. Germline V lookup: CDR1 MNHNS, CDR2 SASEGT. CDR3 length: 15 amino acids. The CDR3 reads CASTLLQGSNQPQHF. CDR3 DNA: TGTGCCAGCACCCTTCTCCAGGGGAGCAATCAGCCCCAGCATTTT.

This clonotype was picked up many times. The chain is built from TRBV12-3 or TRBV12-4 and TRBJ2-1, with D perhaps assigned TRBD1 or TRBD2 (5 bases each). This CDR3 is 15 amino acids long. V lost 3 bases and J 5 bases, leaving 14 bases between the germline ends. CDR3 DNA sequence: TGTGCCAGCAGTTTCGGGGCAGGGATCAACAATGAGCAGTTCTTC. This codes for CASSFGAGINNEQFF.

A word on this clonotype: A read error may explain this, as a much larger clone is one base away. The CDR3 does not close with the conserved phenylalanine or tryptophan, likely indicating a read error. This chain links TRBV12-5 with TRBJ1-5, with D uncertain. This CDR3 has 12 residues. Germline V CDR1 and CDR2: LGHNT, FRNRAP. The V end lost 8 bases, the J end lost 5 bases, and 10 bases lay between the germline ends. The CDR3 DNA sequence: TGTGCTAGTTCGGGGTTCCATCAGCCCCAGCATTAT. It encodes CASSGFHQPQHY.

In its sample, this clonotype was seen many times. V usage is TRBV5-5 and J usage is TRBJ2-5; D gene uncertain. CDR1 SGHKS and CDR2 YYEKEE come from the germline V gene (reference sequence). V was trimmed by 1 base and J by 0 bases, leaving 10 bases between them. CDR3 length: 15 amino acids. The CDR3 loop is CASSLQLTYQETQYF. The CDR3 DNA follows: TGTGCCAGCAGCTTGCAGCTAACGTACCAAGAGACCCAGTACTTC.

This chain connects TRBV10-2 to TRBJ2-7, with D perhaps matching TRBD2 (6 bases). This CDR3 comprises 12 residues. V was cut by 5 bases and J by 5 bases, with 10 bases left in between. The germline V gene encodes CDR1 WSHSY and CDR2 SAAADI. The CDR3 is CASSRRGDEQYF. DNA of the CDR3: TGCGCCAGCAGTCGGAGGGGAGACGAGCAGTACTTC.

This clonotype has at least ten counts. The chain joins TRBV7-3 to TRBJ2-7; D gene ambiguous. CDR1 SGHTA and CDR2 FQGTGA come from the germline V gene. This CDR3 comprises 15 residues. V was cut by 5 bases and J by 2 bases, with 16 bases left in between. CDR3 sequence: CASSRIPGPTYEQYF. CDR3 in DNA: TGTGCCAGCAGCCGTATCCCCGGGCCCACCTACGAGCAGTACTTC.

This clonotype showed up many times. The CDR3 sequence is CASSLSGTSGSYEQYF. CDR3 bases: TGTGCCAGCAGTCTCTCGGGGACTAGCGGATCCTACGAGCAGTACTTC. The V gene is TRBV28, the J gene TRBJ2-7, with TRBD2 matching over 11 bases. The CDR3 runs to 16 residues. V shed 5 bases and J 1 base; nucleotides not matched to a gene: 7. CDR1 and CDR2 (germline): MDHEN, SYDVKM.

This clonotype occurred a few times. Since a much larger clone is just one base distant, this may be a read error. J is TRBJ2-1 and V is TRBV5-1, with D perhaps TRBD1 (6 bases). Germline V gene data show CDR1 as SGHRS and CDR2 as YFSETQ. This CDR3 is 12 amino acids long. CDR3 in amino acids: CASRPGDNEQLF. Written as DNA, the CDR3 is TGCGCCAGCAGACCCGGGGACAATGAGCAGCTCTTC. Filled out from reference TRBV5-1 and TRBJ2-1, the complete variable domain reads KAGVTQTPRYLIKTRGQQVTLSCSPISGHRSVSWYQQTPGQGLQFLFEYFSETQRNKGNFPGRFSGRQFSNSRSEMNVSTLELGDSALYLCASRPGDNEQLFGPGTRLTVL.

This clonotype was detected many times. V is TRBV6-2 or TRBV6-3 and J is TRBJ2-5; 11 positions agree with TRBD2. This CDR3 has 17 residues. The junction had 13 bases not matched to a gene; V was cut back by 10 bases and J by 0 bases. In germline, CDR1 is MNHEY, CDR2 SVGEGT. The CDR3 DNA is TGTGCCACCCAACGGAGACTAGCGGGGATGTACCAAGAGACCCAGTACTTC. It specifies CATQRRLAGMYQETQYF.

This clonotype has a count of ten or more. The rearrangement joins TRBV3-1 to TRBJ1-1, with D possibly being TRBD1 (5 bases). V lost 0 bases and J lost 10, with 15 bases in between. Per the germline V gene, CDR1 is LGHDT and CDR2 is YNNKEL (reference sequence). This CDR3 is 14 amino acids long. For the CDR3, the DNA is TGTGCCAGCAGCCAAGACACACTCGTGCAGGGAGCTTTCTTT. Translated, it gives CASSQDTLVQGAFF.

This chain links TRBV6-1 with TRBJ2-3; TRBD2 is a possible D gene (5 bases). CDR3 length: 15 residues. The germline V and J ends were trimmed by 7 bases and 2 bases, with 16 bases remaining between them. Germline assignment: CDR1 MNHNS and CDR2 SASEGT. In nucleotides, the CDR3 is TGTGCCAGCACTCCTAGAGGGCTCTACACAGATACGCAGTATTTT. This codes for CASTPRGLYTDTQYF.

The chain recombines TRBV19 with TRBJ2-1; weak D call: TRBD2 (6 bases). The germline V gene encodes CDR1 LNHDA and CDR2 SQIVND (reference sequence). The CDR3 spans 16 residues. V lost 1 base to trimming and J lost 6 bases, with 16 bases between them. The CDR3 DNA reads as TGTGCCAGTAGTATAGTGGCCGGGAGCTGGGGCAATGAGCAGTTCTTC. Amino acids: CASSIVAGSWGNEQFF.

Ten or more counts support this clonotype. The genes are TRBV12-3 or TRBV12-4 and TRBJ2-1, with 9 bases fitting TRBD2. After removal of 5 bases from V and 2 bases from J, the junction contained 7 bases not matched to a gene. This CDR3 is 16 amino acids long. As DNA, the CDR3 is TGTGCCAGCAGTCGTAGCGGGAGTAGCGCCTACAATGAGCAGTTCTTC. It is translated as CASSRSGSSAYNEQFF.

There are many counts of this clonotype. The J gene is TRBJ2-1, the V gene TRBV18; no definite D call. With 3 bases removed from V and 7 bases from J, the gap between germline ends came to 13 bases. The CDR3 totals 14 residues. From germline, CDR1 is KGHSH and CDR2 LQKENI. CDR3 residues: CASSPPSIGNEQFF. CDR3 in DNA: TGTGCCAGCTCACCTCCCAGCATCGGTAATGAGCAGTTCTTC.

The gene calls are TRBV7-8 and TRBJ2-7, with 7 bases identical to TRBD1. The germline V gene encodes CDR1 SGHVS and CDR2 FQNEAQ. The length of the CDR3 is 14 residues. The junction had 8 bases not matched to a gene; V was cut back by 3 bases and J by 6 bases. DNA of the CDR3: TGTGCCAGCAGCTTTCTCGGGACAGCCGGCGAGCAGTACTTC. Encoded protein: CASSFLGTAGEQYF.

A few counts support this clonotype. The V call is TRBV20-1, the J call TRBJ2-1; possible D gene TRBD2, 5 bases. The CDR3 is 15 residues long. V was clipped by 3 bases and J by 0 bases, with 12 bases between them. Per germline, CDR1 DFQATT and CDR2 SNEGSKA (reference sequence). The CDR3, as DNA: TGCAGTGCTAGGGTTGCGGGTAGCTCCTACAATGAGCAGTTCTTC. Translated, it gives CSARVAGSSYNEQFF.

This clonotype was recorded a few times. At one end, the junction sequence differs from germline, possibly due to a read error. CDR3 amino acids: CASSFSEYQEQFF. CDR3 coding DNA: TGTGCTAGCAGCTTTTCGGAATATCAAGAGCAGTTCTTC. V usage is TRBV7-7 and J usage is TRBJ2-1; no reliable D call. Germline loops: CDR1 SSHAT, CDR2 FNYEAQ (reference sequence). CDR3 length: 13 amino acids.

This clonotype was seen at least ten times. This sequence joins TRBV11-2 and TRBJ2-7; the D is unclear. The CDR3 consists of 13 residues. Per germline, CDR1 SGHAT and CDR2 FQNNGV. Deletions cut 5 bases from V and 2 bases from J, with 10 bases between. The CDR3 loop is CASSPQAPYEQYF. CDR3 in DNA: TGTGCCAGCAGCCCCCAGGCCCCCTACGAGCAGTACTTC.